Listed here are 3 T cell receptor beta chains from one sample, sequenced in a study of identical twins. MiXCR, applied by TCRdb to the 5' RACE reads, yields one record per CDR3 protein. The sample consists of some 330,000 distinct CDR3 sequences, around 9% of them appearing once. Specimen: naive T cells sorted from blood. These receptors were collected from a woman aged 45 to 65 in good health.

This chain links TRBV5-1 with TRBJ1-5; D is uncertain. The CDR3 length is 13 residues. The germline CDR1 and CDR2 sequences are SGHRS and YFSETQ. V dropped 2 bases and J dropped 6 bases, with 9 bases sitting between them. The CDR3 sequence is CASSLMSGQPQHF. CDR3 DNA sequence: TGCGCCAGCAGCTTAATGTCGGGTCAGCCCCAGCATTTT. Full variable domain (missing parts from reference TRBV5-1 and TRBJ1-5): KAGVTQTPRYLIKTRGQQVTLSCSPISGHRSVSWYQQTPGQGLQFLFEYFSETQRNKGNFPGRFSGRQFSNSRSEMNVSTLELGDSALYLCASSLMSGQPQHFGDGTRLSIL.

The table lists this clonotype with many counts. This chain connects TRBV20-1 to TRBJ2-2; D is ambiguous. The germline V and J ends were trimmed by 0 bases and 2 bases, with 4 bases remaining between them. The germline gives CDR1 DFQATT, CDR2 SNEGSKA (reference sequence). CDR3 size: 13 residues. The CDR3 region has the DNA TGCAGTGCTAGAGAAGATAACACCGGGGAGCTGTTTTTT. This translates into CSAREDNTGELFF.

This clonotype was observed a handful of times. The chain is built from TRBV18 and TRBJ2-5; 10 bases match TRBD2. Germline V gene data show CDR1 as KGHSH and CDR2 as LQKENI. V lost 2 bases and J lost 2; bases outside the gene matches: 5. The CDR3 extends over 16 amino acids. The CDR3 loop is CASSPNGLAVQETQYF. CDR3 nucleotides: TGTGCCAGCTCACCAAATGGACTAGCGGTACAAGAGACCCAGTACTTC.